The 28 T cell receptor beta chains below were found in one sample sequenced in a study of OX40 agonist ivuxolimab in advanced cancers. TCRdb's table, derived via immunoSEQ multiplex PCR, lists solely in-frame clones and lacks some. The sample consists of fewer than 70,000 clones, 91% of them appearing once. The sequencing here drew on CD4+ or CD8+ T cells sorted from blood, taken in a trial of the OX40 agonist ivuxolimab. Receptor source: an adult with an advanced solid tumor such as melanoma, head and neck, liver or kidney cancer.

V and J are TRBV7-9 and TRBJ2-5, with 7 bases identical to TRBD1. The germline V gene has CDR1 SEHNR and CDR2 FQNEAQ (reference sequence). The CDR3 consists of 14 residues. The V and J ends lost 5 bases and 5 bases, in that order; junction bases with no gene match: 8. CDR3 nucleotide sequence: TGTGCCAGCAGCCGAGACAGGGCCCCGGAGACCCAGTACTTC. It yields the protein CASSRDRAPETQYF.

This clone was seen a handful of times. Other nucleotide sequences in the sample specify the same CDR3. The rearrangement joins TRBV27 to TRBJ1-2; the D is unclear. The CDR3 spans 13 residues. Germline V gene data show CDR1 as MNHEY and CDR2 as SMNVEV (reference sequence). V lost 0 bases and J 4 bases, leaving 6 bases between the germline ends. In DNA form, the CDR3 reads TGTGCCAGCAGTTTATCGGGGTCCTATGGCTACACCTTC. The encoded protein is CASSLSGSYGYTF.

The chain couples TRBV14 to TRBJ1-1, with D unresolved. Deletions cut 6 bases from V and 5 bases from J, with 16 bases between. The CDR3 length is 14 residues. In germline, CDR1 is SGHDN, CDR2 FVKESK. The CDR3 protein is CASSPQGGLTEAFF. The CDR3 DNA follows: TGTGCCAGCAGTCCACAAGGCGGGTTAACTGAAGCTTTCTTT.

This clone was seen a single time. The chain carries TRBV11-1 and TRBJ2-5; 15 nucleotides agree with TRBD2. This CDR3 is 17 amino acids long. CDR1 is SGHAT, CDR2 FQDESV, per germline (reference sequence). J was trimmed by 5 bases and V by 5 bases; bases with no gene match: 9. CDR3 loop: CASSPLGLAGGAETQYF. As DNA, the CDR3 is TGTGCCAGCAGCCCCCTGGGACTAGCGGGAGGCGCGGAGACCCAGTACTTC. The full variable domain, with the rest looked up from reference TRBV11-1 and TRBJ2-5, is EAEVAQSPRYKITEKSQAVAFWCDPISGHATLYWYRQILGQGPELLVQFQDESVVDDSQLPKDRFSAERLKGVDSTLKIQPAELGDSAMYLCASSPLGLAGGAETQYFGPGTRLLVL.

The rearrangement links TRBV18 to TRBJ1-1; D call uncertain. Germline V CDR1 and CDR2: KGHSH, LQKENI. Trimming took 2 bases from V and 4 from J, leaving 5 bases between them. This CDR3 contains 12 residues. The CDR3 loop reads CASSPGSTEAFF. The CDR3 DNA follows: TGTGCCAGCTCACCAGGGTCCACTGAAGCTTTCTTT.

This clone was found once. DNA for the CDR3: TGTGCCATCAGTGAGAACAGGGGGAACTATGGCTACACCTTC. Amino acid sequence: CAISENRGNYGYTF. The chain joins TRBV10-3 to TRBJ1-2, with 8 positions matching TRBD1. The CDR3 is 14 amino acids. With 2 bases clipped from V and 2 bases from J, the junction kept 1 base outside the gene matches. In germline, CDR1 is ENHRY, CDR2 SYGVKD.

The CDR3 loop is CASSLGGSTYNEQFF. The CDR3 nucleotides are TGTGCCAGCAGCTTAGGCGGGAGCACTTACAATGAGCAGTTCTTC. The J gene is TRBJ2-1, the V gene TRBV7-2; 7 bases align to TRBD2. J gave up 4 bases and V 1 base, and 4 bases lay outside the gene matches. The CDR3 consists of 15 residues. Germline-derived CDR1 and CDR2 are SGHTA and FQGNSA. Complete variable domain (other parts from reference TRBV7-2 and TRBJ2-1): GAGVSQSPSNKVTEKGKDVELRCDPISGHTALYWYRQSLGQGLEFLIYFQGNSAPDKSGLPSDRFSAERTGGSVSTLTIQRTQQEDSAVYLCASSLGGSTYNEQFFGPGTRLTVL.

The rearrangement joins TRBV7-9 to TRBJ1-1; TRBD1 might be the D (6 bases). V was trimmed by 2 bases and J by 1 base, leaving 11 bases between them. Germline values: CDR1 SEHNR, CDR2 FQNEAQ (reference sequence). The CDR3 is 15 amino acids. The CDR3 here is CASSLQGQTNTEAFF. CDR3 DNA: TGTGCCAGCAGCTTACAAGGACAGACGAACACTGAAGCTTTCTTT. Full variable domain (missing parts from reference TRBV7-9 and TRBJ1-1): DTGVSQNPRHKITKRGQNVTFRCDPISEHNRLYWYRQTLGQGPEFLTYFQNEAQLEKSRLLSDRFSAERPKGSFSTLEIQRTEQGDSAMYLCASSLQGQTNTEAFFGQGTRLTVV.

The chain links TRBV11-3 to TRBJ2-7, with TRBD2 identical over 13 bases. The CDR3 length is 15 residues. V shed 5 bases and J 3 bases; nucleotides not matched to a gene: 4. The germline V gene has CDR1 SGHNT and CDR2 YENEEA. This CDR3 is CASSRTSGRVYEQYF. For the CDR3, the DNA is TGTGCCAGCAGCCGAACTAGCGGGAGGGTCTACGAGCAGTACTTC.

This CDR3 reads CASSLGHNTEAFF. For the CDR3, the DNA is TGTGCCAGCAGCTTAGGACACAACACTGAAGCTTTCTTT. This chain uses TRBV11-2 with TRBJ1-1; no firm D call. The V gene lost 1 base and the J gene lost 2 bases, with 5 bases spanning the gap. Germline assignment: CDR1 SGHAT and CDR2 FQNNGV. The CDR3 has 13 amino acids.

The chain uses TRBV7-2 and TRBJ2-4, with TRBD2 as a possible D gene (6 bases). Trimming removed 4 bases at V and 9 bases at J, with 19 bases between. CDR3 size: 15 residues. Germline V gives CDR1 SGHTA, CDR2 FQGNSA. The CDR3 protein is CASSSAERARGIQYF. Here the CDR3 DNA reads TGTGCCAGCAGCTCGGCGGAGCGGGCGAGGGGCATTCAGTACTTC. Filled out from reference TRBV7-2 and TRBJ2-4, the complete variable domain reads GAGVSQSPSNKVTEKGKDVELRCDPISGHTALYWYRQSLGQGLEFLIYFQGNSAPDKSGLPSDRFSAERTGGSVSTLTIQRTQQEDSAVYLCASSSAERARGIQYFGAGTRLSVL.

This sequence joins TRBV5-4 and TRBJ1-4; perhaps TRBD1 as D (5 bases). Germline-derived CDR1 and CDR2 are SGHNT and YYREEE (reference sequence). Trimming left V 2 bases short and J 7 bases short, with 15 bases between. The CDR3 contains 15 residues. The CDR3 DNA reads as TGTGCCAGCAGCTTCGGGGCTGTTATTGGTGAAAAACTGTTTTTT. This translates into CASSFGAVIGEKLFF. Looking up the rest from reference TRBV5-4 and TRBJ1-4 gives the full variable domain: ETGVTQSPTHLIKTRGQQVTLRCSSQSGHNTVSWYQQALGQGPQFIFQYYREEENGRGNFPPRFSGLQFPNYSSELNVNALELDDSALYLCASSFGAVIGEKLFFGSGTQLSVL.

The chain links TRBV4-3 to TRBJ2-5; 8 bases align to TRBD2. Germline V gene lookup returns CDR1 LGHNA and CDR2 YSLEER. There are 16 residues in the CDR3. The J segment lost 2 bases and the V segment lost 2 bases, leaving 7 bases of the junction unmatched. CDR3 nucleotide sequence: TGCGCCAGCAGCCAAAGCGGGAGCCGCAGACAAGAGACCCAGTACTTC. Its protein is CASSQSGSRRQETQYF.

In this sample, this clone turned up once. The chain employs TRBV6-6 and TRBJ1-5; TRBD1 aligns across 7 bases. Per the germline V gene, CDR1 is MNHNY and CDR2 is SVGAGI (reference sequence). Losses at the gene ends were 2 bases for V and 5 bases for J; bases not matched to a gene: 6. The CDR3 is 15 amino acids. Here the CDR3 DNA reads TGTGCCAGCAGTTACGGCCAGGGGGGCGATCAGCCCCAGCATTTT. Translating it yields CASSYGQGGDQPQHF.

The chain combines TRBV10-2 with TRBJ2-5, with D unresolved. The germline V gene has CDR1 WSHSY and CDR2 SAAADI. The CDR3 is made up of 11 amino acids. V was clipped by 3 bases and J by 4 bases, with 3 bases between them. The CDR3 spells CASSDRETQYF. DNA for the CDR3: TGCGCCAGCAGTGATCGAGAGACCCAGTACTTC.

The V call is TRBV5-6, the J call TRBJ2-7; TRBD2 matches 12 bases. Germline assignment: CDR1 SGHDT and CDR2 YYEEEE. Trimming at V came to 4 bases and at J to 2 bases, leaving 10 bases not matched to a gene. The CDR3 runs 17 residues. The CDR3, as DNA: TGTGCCAGCAGCCCCAGGAGGACTAGCGGGACCACCTACGAGCAGTACTTC. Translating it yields CASSPRRTSGTTYEQYF. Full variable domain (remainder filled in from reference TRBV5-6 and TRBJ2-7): DAGVTQSPTHLIKTRGQQVTLRCSPKSGHDTVSWYQQALGQGPQFIFQYYEEEERQRGNFPDRFSGHQFPNYSSELNVNALLLGDSALYLCASSPRRTSGTTYEQYFGPGTRLTVT.

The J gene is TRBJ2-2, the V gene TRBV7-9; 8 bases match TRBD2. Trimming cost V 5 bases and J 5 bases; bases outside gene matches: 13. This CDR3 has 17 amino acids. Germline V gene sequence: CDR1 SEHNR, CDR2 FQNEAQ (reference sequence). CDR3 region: CASSRAGRGARTGELFF. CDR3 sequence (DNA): TGTGCCAGCAGCCGTGCGGGGCGGGGGGCCCGTACCGGGGAGCTGTTTTTT.

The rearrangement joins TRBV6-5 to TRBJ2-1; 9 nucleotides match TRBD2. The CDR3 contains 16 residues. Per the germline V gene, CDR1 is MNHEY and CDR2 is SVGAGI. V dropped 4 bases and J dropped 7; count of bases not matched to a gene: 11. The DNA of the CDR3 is TGTGCCAGCAGTTCAATTATAGCGGGAGCGGATAATGAGCAGTTCTTC. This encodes CASSSIIAGADNEQFF.

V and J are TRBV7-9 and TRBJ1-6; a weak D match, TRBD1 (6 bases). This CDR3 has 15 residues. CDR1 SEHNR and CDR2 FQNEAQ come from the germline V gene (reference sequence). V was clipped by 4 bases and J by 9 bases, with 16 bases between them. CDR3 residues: CASSSNRDIVSPLHF. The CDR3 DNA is TGTGCCAGCAGCTCCAACCGGGACATCGTTTCACCCCTCCACTTT.

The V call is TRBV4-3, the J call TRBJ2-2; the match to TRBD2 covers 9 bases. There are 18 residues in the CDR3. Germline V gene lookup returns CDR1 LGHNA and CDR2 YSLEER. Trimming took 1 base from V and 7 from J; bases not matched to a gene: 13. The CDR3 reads CASSQVIASGNFNGELFF. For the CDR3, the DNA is TGCGCCAGCAGCCAAGTTATAGCTAGCGGGAACTTTAACGGGGAGCTGTTTTTT.

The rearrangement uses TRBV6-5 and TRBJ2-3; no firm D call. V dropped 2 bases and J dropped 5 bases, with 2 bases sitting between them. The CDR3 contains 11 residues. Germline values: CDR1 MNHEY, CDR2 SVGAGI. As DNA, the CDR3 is TGTGCCAGCAGTTACCTAGATACGCAGTATTTT. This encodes CASSYLDTQYF.

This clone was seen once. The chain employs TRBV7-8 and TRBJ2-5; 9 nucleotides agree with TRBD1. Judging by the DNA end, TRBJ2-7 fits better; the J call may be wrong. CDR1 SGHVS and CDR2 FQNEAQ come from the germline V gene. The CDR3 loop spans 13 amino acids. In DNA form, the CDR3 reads TGTGCCAGCAGCGCGGGACAGGGTTTCGAGCAGTACTTC. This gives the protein CASSAGQGFEQYF.

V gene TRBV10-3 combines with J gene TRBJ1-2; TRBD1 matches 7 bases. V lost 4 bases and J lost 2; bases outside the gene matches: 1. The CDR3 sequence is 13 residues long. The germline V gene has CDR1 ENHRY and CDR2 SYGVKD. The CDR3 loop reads CAISVQGNYGYTF. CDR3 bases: TGTGCCATCAGTGTACAGGGGAACTATGGCTACACCTTC.

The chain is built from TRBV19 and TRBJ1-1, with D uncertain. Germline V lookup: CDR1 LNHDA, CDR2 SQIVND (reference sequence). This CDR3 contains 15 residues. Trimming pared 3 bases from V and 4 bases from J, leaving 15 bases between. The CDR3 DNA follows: TGTGCCAGTAGTATCGCACAAAGCGGTGGCACTGAAGCTTTCTTT. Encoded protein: CASSIAQSGGTEAFF.

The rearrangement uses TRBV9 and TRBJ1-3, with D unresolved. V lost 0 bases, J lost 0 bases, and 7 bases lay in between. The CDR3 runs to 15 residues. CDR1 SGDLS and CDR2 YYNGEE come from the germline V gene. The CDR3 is CASSVDSHSGNTIYF. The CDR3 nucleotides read TGTGCCAGCAGCGTAGATAGCCACTCTGGAAACACCATATATTTT.

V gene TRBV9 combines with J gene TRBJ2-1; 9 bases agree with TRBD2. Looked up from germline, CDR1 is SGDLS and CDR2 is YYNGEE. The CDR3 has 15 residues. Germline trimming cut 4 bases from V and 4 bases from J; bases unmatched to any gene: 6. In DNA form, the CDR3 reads TGTGCCAGCAGCCCGGGACTAGCCGATTACAATGAGCAGTTCTTC. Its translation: CASSPGLADYNEQFF.

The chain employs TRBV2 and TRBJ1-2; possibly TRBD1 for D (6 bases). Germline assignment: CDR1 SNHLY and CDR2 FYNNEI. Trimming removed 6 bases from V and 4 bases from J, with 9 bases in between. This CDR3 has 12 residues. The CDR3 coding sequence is TGTGCCAGCAGCGAGGACAGCTATGGCTACACCTTC. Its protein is CASSEDSYGYTF.

CDR3 amino acids: CASSATGETGELFF. The CDR3 DNA reads as TGTGCCAGCAGCGCCACAGGGGAAACCGGGGAGCTGTTTTTT. The chain joins TRBV9 to TRBJ2-2; 7 bases map to TRBD1. There are 14 residues in the CDR3. V lost 3 bases to trimming and J lost 5 bases; unmatched junction nucleotides: 4. From germline, CDR1 is SGDLS and CDR2 YYNGEE.